A selection of T cell receptor beta chains follows, all from one sample in a study of post-analysis software for immune sequencing data. TCRdb fed the PCR reads into MiXCR, producing one record per CDR3 protein. The sample holds around 260,000 distinct CDR3 sequences, 35% to 40% seen once. The specimen was blood. The source is a girl between 10 and 17 years old with multiple sclerosis. Both conserved end residues are part of each CDR3. The D gene is left open where the match is weak. Rows give clone size only sometimes, using once, few, many, or a class for an expanded clone.

d_call: TRBD2; clone_size: few; cdr3_length: 18; v_call: TRBV14; j_call: TRBJ2-1; cdr3_aa: CASSPLPGTSGGYNEQFF; cdr3_nt: TGTGCCAGCAGCCCCCTCCCCGGGACTAGCGGGGGGTACAATGAGCAGTTCTTC
d_call: NA; clone_size: many; cdr3_length: 13; v_call: TRBV29-1; j_call: TRBJ2-1; cdr3_aa: CSVEPRRDNEQFF; cdr3_nt: TGCAGCGTTGAACCGCGCAGGGACAATGAGCAGTTCTTC
d_call: NA; clone_size: NA; cdr3_length: 23; v_call: TRBV11-1; j_call: TRBJ2-1; cdr3_aa: CASSLGQGALSSGGPLAYNEQFF; cdr3_nt: TGTGCCAGCAGCTTAGGGCAGGGGGCGCTTTCCAGCGGGGGGCCCCTGGCCTACAATGAGCAGTTCTTC
d_call: TRBD1; clone_size: many; cdr3_length: 14; v_call: TRBV7-9; j_call: TRBJ1-2; cdr3_aa: CASSLGGTGHGYTF; cdr3_nt: TGTGCCAGCAGCTTAGGTGGGACAGGGCACGGCTACACCTTC
d_call: NA; clone_size: many; cdr3_length: 15; v_call: TRBV11-2; j_call: TRBJ2-1; cdr3_aa: CASSLAGQTYNEQFF; cdr3_nt: TGTGCCAGCAGCTTGGCGGGACAAACCTACAATGAGCAGTTCTTC
d_call: TRBD1; clone_size: many; cdr3_length: 14; v_call: TRBV7-9; j_call: TRBJ1-5; cdr3_aa: CASSETGGGQPQHF; cdr3_nt: TGTGCCAGCAGCGAGACAGGGGGCGGACAGCCCCAGCATTTT
d_call: NA; clone_size: many; cdr3_length: 18; v_call: TRBV5-5; j_call: TRBJ1-5; cdr3_aa: CASSLVFLPANSNQPQHF; cdr3_nt: TGTGCCAGCAGCTTGGTTTTCCTGCCCGCGAATAGCAATCAGCCCCAGCATTTT
d_call: NA; clone_size: NA; cdr3_length: 16; v_call: TRBV15; j_call: TRBJ2-1; cdr3_aa: CATSRSRGQVGNEQFF; cdr3_nt: TGTGCCACCAGCAGATCTCGGGGGCAGGTCGGCAATGAGCAGTTCTTC
d_call: NA; clone_size: NA; cdr3_length: 14; v_call: TRBV6-1; j_call: TRBJ2-2; cdr3_aa: CASRVEGGVGELFF; cdr3_nt: TGTGCCAGCAGGGTAGAGGGGGGGGTCGGGGAGCTGTTTTTT
d_call: TRBD2; clone_size: many; cdr3_length: 13; v_call: TRBV7-2; j_call: TRBJ2-1; cdr3_aa: CASSSTSGAIQFF; cdr3_nt: TGTGCCAGCAGCTCGACTAGCGGGGCTATACAGTTCTTC
d_call: NA; clone_size: many; cdr3_length: 13; v_call: TRBV5-1; j_call: TRBJ1-1; cdr3_aa: CASSFHVGSEAFF; cdr3_nt: TGCGCCAGCAGCTTTCACGTCGGCTCTGAAGCTTTCTTT
d_call: NA; clone_size: NA; cdr3_length: 15; v_call: TRBV7-8; j_call: TRBJ2-2; cdr3_aa: CASSITGLYTGELFF; cdr3_nt: TGTGCCAGCAGCATTACGGGACTCTACACCGGGGAGCTGTTTTTT
d_call: NA; clone_size: NA; cdr3_length: 9; v_call: TRBV2; j_call: TRBJ1-2; cdr3_aa: CASWFGYTF; cdr3_nt: TGTGCCAGCTGGTTCGGCTACACCTTC
d_call: TRBD1; clone_size: NA; cdr3_length: 15; v_call: TRBV4-3; j_call: TRBJ2-3; cdr3_aa: CASSQWDRDTDTQYF; cdr3_nt: TGCGCCAGCAGCCAGTGGGACAGGGACACAGATACGCAGTATTTT
d_call: NA; clone_size: few; cdr3_length: 15; v_call: TRBV9; j_call: TRBJ1-6; cdr3_aa: CASSASSGRSSPLHF; cdr3_nt: TGTGCCAGCAGCGCGAGTTCAGGCCGGAGTTCACCCCTCCACTTT
d_call: NA; clone_size: NA; cdr3_length: 14; v_call: TRBV20-1; j_call: TRBJ1-4; cdr3_aa: CSARDRRWNEKLFF; cdr3_nt: TGCAGTGCTAGAGATCGGCGGTGGAATGAAAAACTGTTTTTT
d_call: NA; clone_size: NA; cdr3_length: 13; v_call: TRBV20-1; j_call: TRBJ2-1; cdr3_aa: CSARDSGNNEQFF; cdr3_nt: TGCAGTGCTAGAGATTCAGGGAACAATGAGCAGTTCTTC
d_call: NA; clone_size: many; cdr3_length: 15; v_call: TRBV7-9; j_call: TRBJ1-5; cdr3_aa: CASSPTGNGNQPQHF; cdr3_nt: TGTGCCAGCAGCCCAACAGGGAACGGCAATCAGCCCCAGCATTTT
d_call: TRBD1; clone_size: NA; cdr3_length: 15; v_call: TRBV24-1; j_call: TRBJ2-5; cdr3_aa: CATSDGQGTQEIQYF; cdr3_nt: TGTGCCACCAGTGATGGACAGGGGACCCAAGAGATCCAGTACTTC
d_call: TRBD1; clone_size: many; cdr3_length: 19; v_call: TRBV7-9; j_call: TRBJ2-6; cdr3_aa: CASSGRGQTGVLGANVLTF; cdr3_nt: TGTGCCAGCAGCGGTAGAGGGCAGACAGGGGTCTTGGGGGCCAACGTCCTGACTTTC
d_call: TRBD1; clone_size: once; cdr3_length: 14; v_call: TRBV4-1; j_call: TRBJ2-7; cdr3_aa: CASSQGQGEYEQYF; cdr3_nt: TGCGCCAGCAGCCAAGGACAGGGAGAGTACGAGCAGTACTTC
d_call: TRBD1; clone_size: many; cdr3_length: 14; v_call: TRBV20-1; j_call: TRBJ1-1; cdr3_aa: CSARPLTGQGIAFF; cdr3_nt: TGCAGTGCTAGACCCCTGACGGGACAGGGTATTGCTTTCTTT
d_call: TRBD2; clone_size: NA; cdr3_length: 17; v_call: TRBV7-3; j_call: TRBJ2-2; cdr3_aa: CASSKTSGGGGTGELFF; cdr3_nt: TGTGCCAGCAGCAAGACTAGCGGGGGCGGTGGGACCGGGGAGCTGTTTTTT
d_call: NA; clone_size: NA; cdr3_length: 15; v_call: TRBV5-1; j_call: TRBJ2-1; cdr3_aa: CASSFSGESYNEQFF; cdr3_nt: TGCGCCAGCAGCTTTTCCGGAGAATCTTACAATGAGCAGTTCTTC
d_call: TRBD1; clone_size: few; cdr3_length: 13; v_call: TRBV4-3; j_call: TRBJ2-7; cdr3_aa: CASSQRTGREQYF; cdr3_nt: TGCGCCAGCAGCCAACGGACAGGGCGCGAGCAGTACTTC
d_call: TRBD1; clone_size: many; cdr3_length: 17; v_call: TRBV7-8; j_call: TRBJ1-6; cdr3_aa: CASSLYSQGDTNSPLHF; cdr3_nt: TGTGCCAGCAGCTTATACTCCCAGGGGGACACAAATTCACCCCTCCACTTT
d_call: NA; clone_size: few; cdr3_length: 18; v_call: TRBV4-2; j_call: TRBJ2-1; cdr3_aa: CASSQTPGSAVGYNEQFF; cdr3_nt: TGTGCCAGCAGCCAAACCCCGGGTAGTGCCGTGGGGTACAATGAGCAGTTCTTC
d_call: TRBD1; clone_size: many; cdr3_length: 15; v_call: TRBV12-3/TRBV12-4; j_call: TRBJ1-1; cdr3_aa: CASSFGTGLNTEAFF; cdr3_nt: TGTGCCAGCAGTTTTGGGACAGGCCTGAACACTGAAGCTTTCTTT
d_call: NA; clone_size: NA; cdr3_length: 16; v_call: TRBV7-2; j_call: TRBJ2-3; cdr3_aa: CASSLYGGSLTDTQYF; cdr3_nt: TGTGCCAGCAGCTTATACGGAGGCAGCCTCACAGATACGCAGTATTTT
d_call: NA; clone_size: many; cdr3_length: 15; v_call: TRBV12-3/TRBV12-4; j_call: TRBJ1-6; cdr3_aa: CASSLLSRENSPLHF; cdr3_nt: TGTGCCAGCAGTTTATTAAGTAGGGAGAATTCACCCCTCCACTTT
d_call: NA; clone_size: NA; cdr3_length: 13; v_call: TRBV6-4; j_call: TRBJ1-1; cdr3_aa: CASRFDGNTEAFF; cdr3_nt: TGTGCCAGCAGATTTGACGGGAACACTGAAGCTTTCTTT
d_call: NA; clone_size: many; cdr3_length: 13; v_call: TRBV6-4; j_call: TRBJ1-2; cdr3_aa: CASSDHPKGGYTF; cdr3_nt: TGTGCCAGCAGTGACCACCCAAAGGGTGGCTACACCTTC
d_call: TRBD1; clone_size: NA; cdr3_length: 14; v_call: TRBV25-1; j_call: TRBJ1-5; cdr3_aa: CASSEGQGVQPQHF; cdr3_nt: TGTGCCAGCAGTGAAGGACAGGGAGTTCAGCCCCAGCATTTT
d_call: NA; clone_size: many; cdr3_length: 13; v_call: TRBV18; j_call: TRBJ2-5; cdr3_aa: CASSPLRQETQYF; cdr3_nt: TGTGCCAGCTCACCGCTCAGACAAGAGACCCAGTACTTC
d_call: NA; clone_size: many; cdr3_length: 18; v_call: TRBV25-1; j_call: TRBJ1-5; cdr3_aa: CASSGDPEGNDSNQPQHF; cdr3_nt: TGTGCCAGCAGTGGGGACCCTGAGGGGAACGATAGCAATCAGCCCCAGCATTTT
d_call: NA; clone_size: NA; cdr3_length: 14; v_call: TRBV6-9; j_call: TRBJ1-5; cdr3_aa: CASNSTHSNQPQHF; cdr3_nt: TGTGCCAGCAACTCGACCCACTCCAATCAGCCCCAGCATTTT
d_call: NA; clone_size: few; cdr3_length: 12; v_call: TRBV7-7; j_call: TRBJ2-5; cdr3_aa: CASSAEGETQYF; cdr3_nt: TGTGCCAGCAGCGCGGAAGGAGAGACCCAGTACTTC
d_call: NA; clone_size: many; cdr3_length: 13; v_call: TRBV20-1; j_call: TRBJ2-5; cdr3_aa: CSALSGGLETQYF; cdr3_nt: TGCAGTGCCCTTAGTGGAGGACTCGAGACCCAGTACTTC
d_call: NA; clone_size: many; cdr3_length: 15; v_call: TRBV7-2; j_call: TRBJ2-3; cdr3_aa: CASSFRRGVTDTQYF; cdr3_nt: TGTGCCAGCAGCTTTAGGAGGGGCGTAACAGATACGCAGTATTTT
d_call: NA; clone_size: NA; cdr3_length: 14; v_call: TRBV10-3; j_call: TRBJ1-1; cdr3_aa: CAISPGREGTEAFF; cdr3_nt: TGTGCCATCAGTCCAGGGAGAGAGGGGACTGAAGCTTTCTTT
d_call: TRBD2; clone_size: NA; cdr3_length: 14; v_call: TRBV10-3; j_call: TRBJ2-1; cdr3_aa: CAISREGLVSVQFF; cdr3_nt: TGTGCCATCAGTCGGGAGGGACTGGTGAGTGTGCAGTTCTTC
d_call: NA; clone_size: NA; cdr3_length: 13; v_call: TRBV7-2; j_call: TRBJ1-2; cdr3_aa: CASSMTPSGGYTF; cdr3_nt: TGTGCCAGCAGCATGACACCGAGCGGAGGCTACACCTTC
d_call: TRBD1; clone_size: NA; cdr3_length: 12; v_call: TRBV6-5; j_call: TRBJ1-2; cdr3_aa: CASRGTDRGYTF; cdr3_nt: TGTGCCAGCAGGGGGACAGATCGGGGCTACACCTTC
d_call: NA; clone_size: NA; cdr3_length: 13; v_call: TRBV4-1; j_call: TRBJ1-1; cdr3_aa: CASGPGVNTEAFF; cdr3_nt: TGCGCCAGCGGCCCGGGAGTGAACACTGAAGCTTTCTTT
d_call: TRBD2; clone_size: many; cdr3_length: 20; v_call: TRBV7-3; j_call: TRBJ2-1; cdr3_aa: CASSLFPLGLAGSLYNEQFF; cdr3_nt: TGTGCCAGCAGCTTATTCCCCTTGGGACTAGCGGGATCGCTCTACAATGAGCAGTTCTTC
d_call: NA; clone_size: NA; cdr3_length: 16; v_call: TRBV4-2; j_call: TRBJ2-6; cdr3_aa: CASSPEDRSSANVLTF; cdr3_nt: TGTGCCAGCAGCCCGGAGGACCGCTCTTCGGCCAACGTCCTGACTTTC
d_call: TRBD2; clone_size: few; cdr3_length: 15; v_call: TRBV20-1; j_call: TRBJ2-3; cdr3_aa: CSALLSGGAANTQYF; cdr3_nt: TGCAGTGCTCTCCTGAGCGGGGGGGCCGCAAATACGCAGTATTTT
d_call: NA; clone_size: NA; cdr3_length: 12; v_call: TRBV21-1; j_call: TRBJ1-2; cdr3_aa: CASKQGAPGYTF; cdr3_nt: TGTGCCAGTAAACAGGGGGCGCCTGGCTACACCTTC
d_call: NA; clone_size: NA; cdr3_length: 16; v_call: TRBV27; j_call: TRBJ1-1; cdr3_aa: CASRKVAGAMNTEAFF; cdr3_nt: TGTGCCAGCCGCAAGGTGGCAGGGGCTATGAACACTGAAGCTTTCTTT
d_call: NA; clone_size: few; cdr3_length: 14; v_call: TRBV2; j_call: TRBJ1-6; cdr3_aa: CASGPLGEYSPLHF; cdr3_nt: TGTGCCAGCGGGCCGTTGGGGGAATATTCACCCCTCCACTTT
d_call: TRBD2; clone_size: many; cdr3_length: 16; v_call: TRBV7-3; j_call: TRBJ2-7; cdr3_aa: CASSPQRGGVSHEQYF; cdr3_nt: TGTGCCAGCAGCCCCCAGCGGGGTGGTGTAAGTCACGAGCAGTACTTC
d_call: NA; clone_size: many; cdr3_length: 13; v_call: TRBV29-1; j_call: TRBJ1-1; cdr3_aa: CSVEGRQNTEAFF; cdr3_nt: TGCAGCGTTGAAGGCAGGCAGAACACTGAAGCTTTCTTT
d_call: TRBD2; clone_size: NA; cdr3_length: 14; v_call: TRBV20-1; j_call: TRBJ2-3; cdr3_aa: CSAHLAGTTDTQYF; cdr3_nt: TGCAGTGCTCATCTAGCGGGGACCACAGATACGCAGTATTTT
d_call: TRBD1; clone_size: many; cdr3_length: 16; v_call: TRBV6-1; j_call: TRBJ1-5; cdr3_aa: CASRAVQGVSNQPQHF; cdr3_nt: TGTGCCAGCAGGGCTGTACAGGGGGTTAGCAATCAGCCCCAGCATTTT
d_call: NA; clone_size: NA; cdr3_length: 18; v_call: TRBV20-1; j_call: TRBJ2-7; cdr3_aa: CSARDRKGERLGKNEQYF; cdr3_nt: TGCAGTGCTAGAGATCGTAAAGGAGAAAGGTTGGGTAAGAACGAGCAGTACTTC
d_call: NA; clone_size: NA; cdr3_length: 15; v_call: TRBV7-3; j_call: TRBJ2-1; cdr3_aa: CASSPRYEGLNEQFF; cdr3_nt: TGTGCCAGCAGCCCCAGATACGAGGGTCTAAATGAGCAGTTCTTC
d_call: NA; clone_size: NA; cdr3_length: 14; v_call: TRBV5-1; j_call: TRBJ2-7; cdr3_aa: CASSPGIFPYEQYF; cdr3_nt: TGCGCCAGCAGCCCGGGGATCTTTCCCTACGAGCAGTACTTC
d_call: NA; clone_size: NA; cdr3_length: 13; v_call: TRBV7-9; j_call: TRBJ2-1; cdr3_aa: CASSLLGGQEQFF; cdr3_nt: TGTGCCAGCAGCTTATTGGGGGGGCAGGAGCAGTTCTTC
d_call: TRBD1; clone_size: few; cdr3_length: 14; v_call: TRBV20-1; j_call: TRBJ2-7; cdr3_aa: CSARTGTGAYEQYF; cdr3_nt: TGCAGTGCTAGAACCGGGACAGGGGCCTACGAGCAGTACTTC
d_call: NA; clone_size: many; cdr3_length: 14; v_call: TRBV7-2; j_call: TRBJ1-1; cdr3_aa: CASSTRGESTEAFF; cdr3_nt: TGTGCCAGCAGCACTCGGGGGGAGAGCACTGAAGCTTTCTTT